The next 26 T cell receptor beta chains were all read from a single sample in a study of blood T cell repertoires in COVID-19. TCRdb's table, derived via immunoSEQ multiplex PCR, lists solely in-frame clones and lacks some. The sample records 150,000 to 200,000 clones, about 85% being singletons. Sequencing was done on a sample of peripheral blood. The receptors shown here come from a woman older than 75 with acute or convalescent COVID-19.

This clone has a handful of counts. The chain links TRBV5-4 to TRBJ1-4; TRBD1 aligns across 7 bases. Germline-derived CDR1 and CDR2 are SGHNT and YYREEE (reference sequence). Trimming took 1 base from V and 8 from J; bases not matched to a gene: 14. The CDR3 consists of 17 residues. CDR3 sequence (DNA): TGTGCCAGCAGCTTGCGAGCAGTTAGGACAGGAAACGAAAAACTGTTTTTT. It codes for CASSLRAVRTGNEKLFF.

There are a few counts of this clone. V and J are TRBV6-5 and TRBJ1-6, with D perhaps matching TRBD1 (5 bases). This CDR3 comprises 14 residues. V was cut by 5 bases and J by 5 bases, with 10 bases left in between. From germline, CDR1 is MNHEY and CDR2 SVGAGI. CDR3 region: CASSLDSHNSPLHF. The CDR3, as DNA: TGTGCCAGCAGTCTCGACAGCCATAATTCACCCCTCCACTTT.

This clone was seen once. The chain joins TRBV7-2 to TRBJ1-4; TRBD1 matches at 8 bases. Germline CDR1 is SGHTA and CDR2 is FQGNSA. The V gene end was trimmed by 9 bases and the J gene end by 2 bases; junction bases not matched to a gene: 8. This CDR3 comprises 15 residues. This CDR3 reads CASTGGGRTNEKLFF. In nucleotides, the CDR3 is TGTGCCAGTACAGGGGGAGGCCGGACTAATGAAAAACTGTTTTTT. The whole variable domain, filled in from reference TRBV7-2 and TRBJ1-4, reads GAGVSQSPSNKVTEKGKDVELRCDPISGHTALYWYRQSLGQGLEFLIYFQGNSAPDKSGLPSDRFSAERTGGSVSTLTIQRTQQEDSAVYLCASTGGGRTNEKLFFGSGTQLSVL.

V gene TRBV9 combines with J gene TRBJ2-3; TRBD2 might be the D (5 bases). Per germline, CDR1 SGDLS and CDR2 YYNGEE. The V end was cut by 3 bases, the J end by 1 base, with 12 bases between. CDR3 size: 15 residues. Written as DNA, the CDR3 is TGTGCCAGCAGCGCGACGGGAACTCGCACAGATACGCAGTATTTT. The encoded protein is CASSATGTRTDTQYF.

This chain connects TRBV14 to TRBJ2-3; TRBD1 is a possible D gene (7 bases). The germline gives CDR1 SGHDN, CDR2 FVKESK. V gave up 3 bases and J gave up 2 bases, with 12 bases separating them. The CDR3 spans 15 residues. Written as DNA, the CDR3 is TGTGCCAGCAGCCAGGCGGGACAGCCCACAGATACGCAGTATTTT. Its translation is CASSQAGQPTDTQYF.

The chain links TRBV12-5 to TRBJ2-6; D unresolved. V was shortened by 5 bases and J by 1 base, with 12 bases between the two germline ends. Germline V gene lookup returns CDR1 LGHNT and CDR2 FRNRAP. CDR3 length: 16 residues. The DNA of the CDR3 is TGTGCTAGTGGTCTACGGTTACCTTCTGGGGCCAACGTCCTGACTTTC. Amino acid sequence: CASGLRLPSGANVLTF.

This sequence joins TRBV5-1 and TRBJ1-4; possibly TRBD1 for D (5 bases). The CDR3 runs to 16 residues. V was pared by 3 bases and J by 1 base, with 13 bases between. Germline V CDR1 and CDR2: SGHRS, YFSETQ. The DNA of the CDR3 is TGCGCCAGCAGCTGGACGGGGGGAGAAACTAATGAAAAACTGTTTTTT. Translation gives CASSWTGGETNEKLFF.

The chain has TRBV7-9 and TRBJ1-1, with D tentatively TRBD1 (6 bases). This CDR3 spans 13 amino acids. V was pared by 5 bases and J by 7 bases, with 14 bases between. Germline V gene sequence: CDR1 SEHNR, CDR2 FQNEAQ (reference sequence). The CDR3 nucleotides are TGTGCCAGCAGCCTACAGGGAATAGGTGAAGCTTTCTTT. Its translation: CASSLQGIGEAFF.

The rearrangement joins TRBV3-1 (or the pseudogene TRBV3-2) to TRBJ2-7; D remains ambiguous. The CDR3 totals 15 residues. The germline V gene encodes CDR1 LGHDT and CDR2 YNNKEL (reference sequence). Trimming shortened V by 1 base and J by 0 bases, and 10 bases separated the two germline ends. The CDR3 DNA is TGTGCCAGCAGCCAAGGGCCCGGGTCCTCCTACGAGCAGTACTTC. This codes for CASSQGPGSSYEQYF.

The CDR3 nucleotides read TGTGCCAGCAGCTTATCAGGAACAGTTAATGAAAAACTGTTTTTT. Translating it yields CASSLSGTVNEKLFF. The chain joins TRBV11-2 to TRBJ1-4, with D unresolved. Germline lookup yields CDR1 SGHAT and CDR2 FQNNGV. The CDR3 runs to 15 residues. Trimming took off 2 bases at V and 4 bases at J, with 11 bases between the two ends.

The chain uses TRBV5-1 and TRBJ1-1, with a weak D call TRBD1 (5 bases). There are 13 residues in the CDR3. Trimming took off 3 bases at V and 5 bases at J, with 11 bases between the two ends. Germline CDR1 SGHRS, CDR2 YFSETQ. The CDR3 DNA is TGCGCCAGCAGCTCCGGTGGGGGGACTGAAGCTTTCTTT. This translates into CASSSGGGTEAFF.

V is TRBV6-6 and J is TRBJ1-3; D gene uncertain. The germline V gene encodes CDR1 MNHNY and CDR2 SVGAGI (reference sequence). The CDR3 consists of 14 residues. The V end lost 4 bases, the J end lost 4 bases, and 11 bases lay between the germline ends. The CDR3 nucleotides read TGTGCCAGCAGTTCGGGAGAACTCGGAAACACCATATATTTT. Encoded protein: CASSSGELGNTIYF.

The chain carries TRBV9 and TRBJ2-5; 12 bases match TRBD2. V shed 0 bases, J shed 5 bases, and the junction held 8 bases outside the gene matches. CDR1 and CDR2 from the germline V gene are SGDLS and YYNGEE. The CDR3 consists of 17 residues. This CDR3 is CASSVGSRLAGEETQYF. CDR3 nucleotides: TGTGCCAGCAGCGTAGGATCCCGACTAGCGGGGGAGGAGACCCAGTACTTC.

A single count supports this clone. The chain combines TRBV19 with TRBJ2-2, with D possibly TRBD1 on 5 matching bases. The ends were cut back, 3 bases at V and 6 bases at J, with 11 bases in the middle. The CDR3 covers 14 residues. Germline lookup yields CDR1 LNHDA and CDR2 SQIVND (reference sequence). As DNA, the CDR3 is TGTGCCAGTAGTATTGGGGCGGTGCCCGGGGAGCTGTTTTTT. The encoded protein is CASSIGAVPGELFF.

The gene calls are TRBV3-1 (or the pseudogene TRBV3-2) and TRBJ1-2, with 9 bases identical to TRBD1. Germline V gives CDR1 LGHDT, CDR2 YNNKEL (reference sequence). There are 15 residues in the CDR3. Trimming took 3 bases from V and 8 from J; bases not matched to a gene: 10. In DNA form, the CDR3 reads TGTGCCAGCAGCCAGGGGGTCGGGACAGGGAGCGGCTACACCTTC. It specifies CASSQGVGTGSGYTF.

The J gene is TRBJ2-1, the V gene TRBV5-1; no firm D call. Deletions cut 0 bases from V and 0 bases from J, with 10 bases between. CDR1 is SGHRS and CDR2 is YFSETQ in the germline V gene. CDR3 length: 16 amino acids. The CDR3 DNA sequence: TGCGCCAGCAGCTTGGCCACCCCAGTCTCCTACAATGAGCAGTTCTTC. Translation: CASSLATPVSYNEQFF.

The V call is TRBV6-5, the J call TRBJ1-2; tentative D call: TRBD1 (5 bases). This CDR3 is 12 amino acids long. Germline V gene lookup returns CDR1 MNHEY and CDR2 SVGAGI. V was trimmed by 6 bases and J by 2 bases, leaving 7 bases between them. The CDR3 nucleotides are TGTGCCAGCAGGGACACCAACTATGGCTACACCTTC. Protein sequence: CASRDTNYGYTF.

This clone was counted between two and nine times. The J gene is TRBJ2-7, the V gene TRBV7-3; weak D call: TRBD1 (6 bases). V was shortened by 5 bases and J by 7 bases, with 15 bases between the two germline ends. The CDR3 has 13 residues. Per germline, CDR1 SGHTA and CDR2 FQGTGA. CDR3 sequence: CASSLGQLGEQYF. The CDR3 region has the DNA TGTGCCAGCAGCCTCGGACAGCTGGGGGAGCAGTACTTC.

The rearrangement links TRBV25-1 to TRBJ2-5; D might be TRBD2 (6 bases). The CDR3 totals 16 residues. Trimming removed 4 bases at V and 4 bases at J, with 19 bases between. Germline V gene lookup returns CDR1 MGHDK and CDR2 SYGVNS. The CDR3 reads CASSVHLGVGGETQYF. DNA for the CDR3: TGTGCCAGCAGTGTCCACCTGGGGGTGGGAGGAGAGACCCAGTACTTC. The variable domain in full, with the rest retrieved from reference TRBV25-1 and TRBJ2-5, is EADIYQTPRYLVIGTGKKITLECSQTMGHDKMYWYQQDPGMELHLIHYSYGVNSTEKGDLSSESTVSRIRTEHFPLTLESARPSHTSQYLCASSVHLGVGGETQYFGPGTRLLVL.

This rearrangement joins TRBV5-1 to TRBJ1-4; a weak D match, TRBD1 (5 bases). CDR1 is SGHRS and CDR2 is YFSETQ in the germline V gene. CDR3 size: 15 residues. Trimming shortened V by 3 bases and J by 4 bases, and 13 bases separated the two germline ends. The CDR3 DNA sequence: TGCGCCAGCAGCTCGGGCCCCCAGGGTAATGAAAAACTGTTTTTT. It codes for CASSSGPQGNEKLFF.

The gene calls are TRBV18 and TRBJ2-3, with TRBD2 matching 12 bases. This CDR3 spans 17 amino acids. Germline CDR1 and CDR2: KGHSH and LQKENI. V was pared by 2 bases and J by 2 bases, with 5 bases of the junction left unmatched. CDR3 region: CASSPARLAGVTDTQYF. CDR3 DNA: TGTGCCAGCTCACCAGCCCGACTAGCGGGGGTCACAGATACGCAGTATTTT.

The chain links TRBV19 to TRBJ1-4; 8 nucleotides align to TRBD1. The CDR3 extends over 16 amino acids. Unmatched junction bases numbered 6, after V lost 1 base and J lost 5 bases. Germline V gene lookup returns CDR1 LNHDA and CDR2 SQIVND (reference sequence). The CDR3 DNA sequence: TGTGCCAGTAGTATAGCAGCGACAGGGGAAAATGAAAAACTGTTTTTT. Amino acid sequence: CASSIAATGENEKLFF.

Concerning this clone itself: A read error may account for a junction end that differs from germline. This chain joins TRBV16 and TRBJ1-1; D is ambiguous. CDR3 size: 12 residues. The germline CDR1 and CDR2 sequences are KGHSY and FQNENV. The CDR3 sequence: CASSQFLTGAFF. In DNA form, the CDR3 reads TGTGCCAGCAGCCAATTCCTGACTGGAGCTTTCTTT.

This CDR3 is CASSDQLNYGYTF. In nucleotides, the CDR3 is TGTGCCAGCAGTGATCAACTTAACTATGGCTACACCTTC. V gene TRBV2 combines with J gene TRBJ1-2; D gene uncertain. This CDR3 comprises 13 residues. Germline lookup yields CDR1 SNHLY and CDR2 FYNNEI. The V and J ends lost 3 bases and 1 base respectively, with 6 bases between them. The full variable domain, rest sourced from reference TRBV2 and TRBJ1-2, is EPEVTQTPSHQVTQMGQEVILRCVPISNHLYFYWYRQILGQKVEFLVSFYNNEISEKSEIFDDQFSVERPDGSNFTLKIRSTKLEDSAMYFCASSDQLNYGYTFGSGTRLTVV.

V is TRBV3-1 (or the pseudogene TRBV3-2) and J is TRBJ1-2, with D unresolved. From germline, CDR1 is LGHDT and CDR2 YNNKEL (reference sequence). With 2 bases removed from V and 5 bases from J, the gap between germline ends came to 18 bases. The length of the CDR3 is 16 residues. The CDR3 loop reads CASSQMARASRYGYTF. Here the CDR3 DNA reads TGTGCCAGCAGCCAAATGGCGAGGGCCTCTAGATATGGCTACACCTTC.

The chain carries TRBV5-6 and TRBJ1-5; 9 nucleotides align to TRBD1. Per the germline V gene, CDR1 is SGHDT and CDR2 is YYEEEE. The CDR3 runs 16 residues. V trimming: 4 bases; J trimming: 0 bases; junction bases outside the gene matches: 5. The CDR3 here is CASSRTGAYSNQPQHF. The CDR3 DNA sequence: TGTGCCAGCAGCCGGACAGGGGCTTATAGCAATCAGCCCCAGCATTTT.